This T cell receptor beta chain is from a study of blood T cell repertoires in COVID-19. Study-wide context: Acute-phase and convalescent COVID-19 samples originated in the United States, Italy and Spain. T cells, B-cell-depleted T cells, or PBMCs supplied cDNA or gDNA.

Trimming left V 2 bases short and J 0 bases short, with 11 bases between. The CDR3 runs to 16 residues. The germline V gene encodes CDR1 MNHEY and CDR2 SMNVEV (reference sequence). Per the study methods: Amplification of reference gene primers was used by the study to estimate nucleated cell counts. Only in-frame clones appear in the TCRdb table, and some are missing; sequencing was by immunoSEQ multiplex PCR. Clonal size and the V and J genes are those of that table, whereas D and trimming came from the DNA. The table includes around 130,000 clones, around nine tenths detected once. This receptor was identified in a human donor in a cohort sampled during active COVID-19. Sequencing was carried out using peripheral blood. The chain has TRBV27 and TRBJ1-3; D is unresolved. The CDR3 sequence: CASSLSRPLSGNTIYF. In DNA, the CDR3 is TGTGCCAGCAGTTTAAGCAGGCCGCTCTCTGGAAACACCATATATTTT.